This T cell receptor beta chain was captured by sequencing in a study of T-cell memory formation after mild COVID-19. Background on the study: Largely, TCR clusters stayed within a single donor.

Study conclusions and caveats: Whether day 37 second-wave clones are SARS-CoV-2-specific was not confirmed. The finding that pre-infection memory included some responding clones suggested that cross-reactive memory joined.

TCRdb ran MiXCR on the 5' RACE reads and lists one entry per CDR3 protein. The sample yields 560,000 or so distinct CDR3 sequences, 17% seen once. This clonotype was detected a few times. Its antigen is unidentified. Trimming left V 6 bases short and J 2 bases short, with 21 bases between. CDR1 MNHEY and CDR2 SMNVEV come from the germline V gene (reference sequence). This CDR3 has 17 amino acids. The chain recombines TRBV27 with TRBJ2-3; D is unresolved. The origin of this receptor is an adult woman who had mild COVID-19 (a few samples of this study predate the infection). Cell type and time point are not known. Sequenced sample: PBMCs or a T cell subset sorted from them (not recorded which). The CDR3 protein is CASSPTTGFGFTDTQYF. As DNA, the CDR3 is TGTGCCAGCAGCCCGACGACGGGTTTTGGGTTCACAGATACGCAGTATTTT.